This entry is about one T cell receptor beta chain. The data originate from a study of blood T cell repertoires in COVID-19. Study-wide background: Italy, Spain and the United States were the sources of the convalescent and acute COVID-19 samples. PBMCs, B-cell-depleted T cells, or T cells were the source of the cDNA or gDNA that made up the material.

This CDR3 has 16 residues. The ends lost 6 bases at V and 4 bases at J; junction bases unmatched: 11. Per germline, CDR1 MNHNY and CDR2 SVGAGI (reference sequence). In the original processing: Amplification from reference gene primers served as the basis for estimated nucleated cell counts. Using immunoSEQ multiplex PCR, the repertoire was profiled, and TCRdb retains in-frame clones only, with some absent. V and J calls and clone size are copied from that table; D and trimming were computed from the DNA. The sample lists under 400,000 clones; approximately 88% were seen once. Patients in Seattle were enrolled during active infection, then followed longitudinally.

The chain carries TRBV6-6 and TRBJ2-1; 8 bases are shared with TRBD1. Sequences were obtained from peripheral blood. The sequence came from a woman in her 30s with COVID-19, enrolled during active disease. CDR3 in amino acids: CASSHRPGQAYNEQFF. The CDR3 nucleotides read TGTGCCAGCAGCCACCGACCGGGACAGGCGTACAATGAGCAGTTCTTC.